This T cell receptor (beta chain) was sequenced in a study of cytomegalovirus exposure and HLA in healthy donors. CDR1 and CDR2 from the germline V gene are SGHDN and FVKESK. The CDR3 runs 17 residues. Trimming left V 3 bases short and J 3 bases short, with 20 bases between. PCR used 60 Vbeta primers and 13 Jbeta primers. Measured with immunoSEQ multiplex PCR; TCRdb has only the in-frame clones, and not every one. The table has under 200,000 clones, less than 80% seen once; the top ten hold 0.69%. The sample was PBMCs. The V gene is TRBV14, the J gene TRBJ1-1, with a weak D call TRBD1 (5 bases). The origin of this receptor is a woman in her forties in good health and CMV-seronegative. CDR3 residues: CASSHLAWGGFDTEAFF. The CDR3 DNA sequence: TGTGCCAGCAGCCACCTCGCCTGGGGGGGGTTTGACACTGAAGCTTTCTTT.